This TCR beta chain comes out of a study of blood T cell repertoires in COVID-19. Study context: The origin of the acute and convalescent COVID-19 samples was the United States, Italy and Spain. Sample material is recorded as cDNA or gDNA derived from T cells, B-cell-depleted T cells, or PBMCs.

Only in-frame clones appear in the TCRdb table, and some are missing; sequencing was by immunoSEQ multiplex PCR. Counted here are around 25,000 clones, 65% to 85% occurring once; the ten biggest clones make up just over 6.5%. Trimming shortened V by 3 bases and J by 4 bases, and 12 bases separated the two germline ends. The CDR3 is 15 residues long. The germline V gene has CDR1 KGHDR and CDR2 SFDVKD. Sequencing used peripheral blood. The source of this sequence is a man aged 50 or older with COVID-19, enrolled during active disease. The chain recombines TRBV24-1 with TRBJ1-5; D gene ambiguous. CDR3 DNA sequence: TGTGCCACCAGTGATCCTACAGTTGGGAATCAGCCCCAGCATTTT. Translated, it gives CATSDPTVGNQPQHF.